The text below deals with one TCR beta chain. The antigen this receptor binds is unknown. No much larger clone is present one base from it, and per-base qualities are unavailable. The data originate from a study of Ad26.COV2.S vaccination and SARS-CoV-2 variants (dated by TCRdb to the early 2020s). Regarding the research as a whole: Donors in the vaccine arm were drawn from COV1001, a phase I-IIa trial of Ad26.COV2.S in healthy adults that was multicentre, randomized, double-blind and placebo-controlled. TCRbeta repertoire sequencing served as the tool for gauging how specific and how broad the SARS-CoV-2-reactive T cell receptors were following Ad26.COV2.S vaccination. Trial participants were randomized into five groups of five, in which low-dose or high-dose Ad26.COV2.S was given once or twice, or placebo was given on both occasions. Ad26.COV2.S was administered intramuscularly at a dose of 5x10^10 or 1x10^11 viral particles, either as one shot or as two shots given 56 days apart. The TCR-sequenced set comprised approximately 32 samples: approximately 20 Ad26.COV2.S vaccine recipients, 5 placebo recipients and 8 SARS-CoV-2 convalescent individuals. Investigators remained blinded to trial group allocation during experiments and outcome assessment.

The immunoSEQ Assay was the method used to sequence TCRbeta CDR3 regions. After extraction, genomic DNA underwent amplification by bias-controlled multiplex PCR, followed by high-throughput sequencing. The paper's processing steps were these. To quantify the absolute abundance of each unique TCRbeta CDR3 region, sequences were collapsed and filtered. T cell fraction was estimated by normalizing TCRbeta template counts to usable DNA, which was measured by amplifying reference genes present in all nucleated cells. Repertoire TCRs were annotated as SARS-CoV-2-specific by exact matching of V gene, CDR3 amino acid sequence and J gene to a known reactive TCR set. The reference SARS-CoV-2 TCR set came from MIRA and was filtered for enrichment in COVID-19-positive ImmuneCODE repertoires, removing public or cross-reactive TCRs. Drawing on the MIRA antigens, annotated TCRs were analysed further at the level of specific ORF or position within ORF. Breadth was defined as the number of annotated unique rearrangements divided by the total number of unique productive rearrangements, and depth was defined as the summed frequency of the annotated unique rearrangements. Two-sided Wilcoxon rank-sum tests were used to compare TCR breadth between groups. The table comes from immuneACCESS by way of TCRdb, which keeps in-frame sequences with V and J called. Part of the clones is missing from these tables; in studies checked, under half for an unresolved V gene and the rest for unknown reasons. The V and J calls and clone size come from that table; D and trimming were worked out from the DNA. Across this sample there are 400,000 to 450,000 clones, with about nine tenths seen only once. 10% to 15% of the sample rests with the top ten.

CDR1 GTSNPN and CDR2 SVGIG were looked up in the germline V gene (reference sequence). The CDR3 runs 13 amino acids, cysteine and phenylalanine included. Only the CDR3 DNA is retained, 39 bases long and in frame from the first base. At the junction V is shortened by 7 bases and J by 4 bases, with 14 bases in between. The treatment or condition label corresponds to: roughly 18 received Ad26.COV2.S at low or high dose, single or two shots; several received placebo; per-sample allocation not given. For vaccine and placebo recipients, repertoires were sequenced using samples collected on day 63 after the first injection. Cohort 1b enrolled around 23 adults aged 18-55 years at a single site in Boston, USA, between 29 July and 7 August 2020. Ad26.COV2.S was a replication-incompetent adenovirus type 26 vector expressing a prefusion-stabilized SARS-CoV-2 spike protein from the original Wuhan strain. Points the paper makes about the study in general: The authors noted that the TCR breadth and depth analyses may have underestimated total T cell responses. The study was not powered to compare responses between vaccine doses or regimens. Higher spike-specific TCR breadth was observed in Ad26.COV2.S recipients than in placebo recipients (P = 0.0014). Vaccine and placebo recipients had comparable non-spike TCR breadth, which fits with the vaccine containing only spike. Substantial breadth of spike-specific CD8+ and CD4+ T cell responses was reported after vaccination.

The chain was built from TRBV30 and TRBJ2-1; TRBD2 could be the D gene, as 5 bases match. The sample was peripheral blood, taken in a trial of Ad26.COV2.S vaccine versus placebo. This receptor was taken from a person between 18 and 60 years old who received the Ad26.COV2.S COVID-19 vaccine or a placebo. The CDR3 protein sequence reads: CALSRVSYNEQFF. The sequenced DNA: TGTGCCTTGTCGCGGGTTTCTTACAATGAGCAGTTCTTC.